The sequence of this T cell receptor beta chain was determined in a study of blood T cell repertoires in COVID-19. On the study more broadly: Both acute and convalescent COVID-19 samples were obtained from the United States, Italy and Spain. The analysed material was cDNA or gDNA that came from T cells, B-cell-depleted T cells, or PBMCs.

Under the authors' procedure: Nucleated cell number was recorded as an estimate derived from reference gene primer amplification. Sequencing used immunoSEQ multiplex PCR; TCRdb keeps in-frame clones, though not all of them. That table supplies the V and J calls and clone size; D and trimming were determined from the DNA. The table shows some 57,000 clones, with around 90% occurring only once. Germline loops: CDR1 LNHNV, CDR2 YYDKDF (reference sequence). This CDR3 is built from 15 residues. The ends lost 5 bases at V and 7 bases at J; junction bases unmatched: 8. The clonotype comes from a man aged 50 or older with active COVID-19. V usage is TRBV15 and J usage is TRBJ1-4, with 9 bases matching TRBD1. The sequenced sample consisted of peripheral blood. This CDR3 reads CATSRQVDRGEKLFF. CDR3 sequence (DNA): TGTGCCACCAGCCGACAGGTGGACAGGGGTGAAAAACTGTTTTTT.